Each of the 25 T cell receptor beta chains below was sequenced from the same sample in a study of control samples from healthy donors and cancer patients. Only in-frame clones appear in the TCRdb table, and some are missing; sequencing was by immunoSEQ multiplex PCR. The sample shows 29,000 or so clones, roughly 87% of them seen only once. Sequencing was carried out using formalin-fixed, paraffin-embedded tissue. Source of these receptors: a female donor with melanoma.

In DNA form, the CDR3 reads TGTGCCAGCAGCTTAATAACGAATCAGCCCCAGCATTTT. Its translation: CASSLITNQPQHF. The V gene is TRBV7-2, the J gene TRBJ1-5; D unresolved. The ends were cut back, 2 bases at V and 4 bases at J, with 6 bases in the middle. Germline CDR1 and CDR2: SGHTA and FQGNSA. The CDR3 sequence is 13 residues long.

The gene calls are TRBV6-1 and TRBJ1-2, with D unclear. This CDR3 contains 14 residues. Trimming shortened V by 2 bases and J by 5 bases, and 12 bases separated the two germline ends. In germline, CDR1 is MNHNS, CDR2 SASEGT. This CDR3 reads CASSERPGWYGYTF. The CDR3 DNA reads as TGTGCCAGCAGTGAACGGCCGGGTTGGTATGGCTACACCTTC.

CDR3 DNA: TGTGCCAGCTCCCGGGACAGGAGCACTGGAAACACCATATATTTT. It codes for CASSRDRSTGNTIYF. The V gene is TRBV18, the J gene TRBJ1-3; 8 bases agree with TRBD1. The CDR3 runs 15 residues. CDR1 is KGHSH, CDR2 LQKENI, per germline. After removal of 6 bases from V and 2 bases from J, the junction contained 6 bases not matched to a gene.

The V and J genes are TRBV5-8 and TRBJ1-4, with a possible D match to TRBD1 (5 bases). The CDR3 sequence is 12 residues long. Germline lookup yields CDR1 SGHTS and CDR2 YDEGEE. V was trimmed by 4 bases and J by 10 bases, leaving 11 bases between them. In nucleotides, the CDR3 is TGTGCCAGCAGCATAGTGGGACGAAAACTGTTTTTT. It yields the protein CASSIVGRKLFF.

The V gene is TRBV11-1, the J gene TRBJ2-1; a weak D match, TRBD2 (6 bases). Germline values: CDR1 SGHAT, CDR2 FQDESV (reference sequence). V lost 5 bases, J lost 4 bases, and 12 bases lay in between. The CDR3 runs 14 residues. The CDR3 loop is CASSLGLKYNEQFF. The CDR3 bases are TGTGCCAGCAGCCTGGGACTGAAATACAATGAGCAGTTCTTC.

This rearrangement joins TRBV5-6 to TRBJ2-3, with a possible D match to TRBD1 (6 bases). Trimming took off 0 bases at V and 0 bases at J, with 8 bases between the two ends. The CDR3 contains 15 residues. Germline loops: CDR1 SGHDT, CDR2 YYEEEE. CDR3 DNA sequence: TGTGCCAGCAGCTTGGTGGGGGCTAGCACAGATACGCAGTATTTT. It specifies CASSLVGASTDTQYF.

The genes are TRBV12-3 or TRBV12-4 and TRBJ1-6; a possible D gene is TRBD1 (5 bases). This CDR3 has 11 residues. V shed 3 bases and J shed 14 bases, with 8 bases lying between them. The CDR3 sequence: CASSLGQALHF. In nucleotides, the CDR3 is TGTGCCAGCAGTTTGGGGCAGGCCCTCCACTTT.

The V and J genes are TRBV11-3 and TRBJ1-1; D remains ambiguous. Trimming removed 5 bases from V and 2 bases from J, with 9 bases in between. The CDR3 runs 13 residues. In germline, CDR1 is SGHNT, CDR2 YENEEA. The DNA of the CDR3 is TGTGCCAGCAGCCACGGCTTAAACACTGAAGCTTTCTTT. Its protein product is CASSHGLNTEAFF.

This chain uses TRBV3-1 (or the pseudogene TRBV3-2) with TRBJ2-7, with 7 bases matching TRBD2. Trimming cost V 1 base and J 3 bases; bases outside gene matches: 9. Germline V gene data show CDR1 as LGHDT and CDR2 as YNNKEL (reference sequence). This CDR3 spans 16 amino acids. The CDR3 coding sequence is TGTGCCAGCAGCCAAGTTTTACTAGCGACTAGCTACGAGCAGTACTTC. Translating it yields CASSQVLLATSYEQYF.

The chain has TRBV29-1 and TRBJ1-2, with a possible D match to TRBD1 (5 bases). The CDR3 has 14 amino acids. V was pared by 6 bases and J by 7 bases, with 21 bases between. CDR1 is SQVTM and CDR2 is ANQGSEA in the germline V gene. CDR3 bases: TGCAGCGTAAATATTGAGGGGTTCTATGGTGGCTACACCTTC. Its translation is CSVNIEGFYGGYTF.

The V call is TRBV27, the J call TRBJ2-1; tentatively, D is TRBD2 (5 bases). The CDR3 covers 14 residues. Trimming stripped 4 bases from V and 9 bases from J, with 16 bases between. Germline loops: CDR1 MNHEY, CDR2 SMNVEV (reference sequence). CDR3 amino acids: CASSWEFISGEQFF. DNA of the CDR3: TGTGCCAGCAGTTGGGAGTTCATTTCCGGTGAGCAGTTCTTC.

The rearrangement joins TRBV7-8 to TRBJ2-3; no clear D. Per the germline V gene, CDR1 is SGHVS and CDR2 is FQNEAQ. The CDR3 has 12 amino acids. V shed 5 bases and J shed 2 bases, with 5 bases lying between them. The CDR3 sequence is CASSRDTDTQYF. The CDR3 DNA sequence: TGTGCCAGCAGCCGTGACACAGATACGCAGTATTTT.

In DNA, the CDR3 is TGCAGCGTTGCCGACAGGTACTATGGCTACACCTTC. Residues: CSVADRYYGYTF. The V call is TRBV29-1, the J call TRBJ1-2; weak D call: TRBD1 (6 bases). The germline CDR1 and CDR2 sequences are SQVTM and ANQGSEA. This CDR3 contains 12 residues. V was trimmed by 4 bases and J by 3 bases, leaving 9 bases between them.

V gene TRBV5-4 combines with J gene TRBJ1-2; D not resolved. Looked up from germline, CDR1 is SGHNT and CDR2 is YYREEE (reference sequence). Trimming left V 0 bases short and J 8 bases short, with 14 bases between. The CDR3 runs 14 residues. Here the CDR3 DNA reads TGTGCCAGCAGCTTGGCCGCCGAAATCGAGGGCTACACCTTC. It codes for CASSLAAEIEGYTF.

The chain combines TRBV12-3 or TRBV12-4 with TRBJ2-1; D may correspond to TRBD1 or TRBD2 (7 bases each). The CDR3 loop spans 12 amino acids. Trimming shortened V by 8 bases and J by 9 bases, and 14 bases separated the two germline ends. The CDR3 region has the DNA TGTGCCAGCTCGTTCAGGGGGGGTGAGCAGTTCTTC. Protein: CASSFRGGEQFF.

This clone is a singleton in its sample. J is TRBJ1-4 and V is TRBV5-1; the match to TRBD1 covers 7 bases. J lost 0 bases, V lost 0 bases, and 2 bases had no gene match. CDR1 and CDR2 (germline): SGHRS, YFSETQ. This CDR3 has 16 residues. The CDR3 here is CASSLGDRTTNEKLFF. The CDR3 bases are TGCGCCAGCAGCTTGGGGGACAGAACAACTAATGAAAAACTGTTTTTT.

This chain joins TRBV13 and TRBJ1-1, with D uncertain. The germline V gene encodes CDR1 PRHDT and CDR2 FYEKMQ (reference sequence). The CDR3 extends over 16 amino acids. V was shortened by 1 base and J by 0 bases, with 12 bases between the two germline ends. The CDR3 DNA is TGTGCCAGCAGCTTAGACGGTGTCCTCATGAACACTGAAGCTTTCTTT. It specifies CASSLDGVLMNTEAFF. Supplemented by reference TRBV13 and TRBJ1-1, the full variable domain reads AAGVIQSPRHLIKEKRETATLKCYPIPRHDTVYWYQQGPGQDPQFLISFYEKMQSDKGSIPDRFSAQQFSDYHSELNMSSLELGDSALYFCASSLDGVLMNTEAFFGQGTRLTVV.

This sequence joins TRBV18 and TRBJ1-5; D is unclear. The CDR3 has 15 residues. The germline gives CDR1 KGHSH, CDR2 LQKENI. Between the trimmed V and J ends, which lost 4 bases and 5 bases, there was a span of 15 bases. CDR3 in amino acids: CASSQMWTGDQPQHF. Here the CDR3 DNA reads TGTGCCAGCTCACAAATGTGGACGGGCGATCAGCCCCAGCATTTT.

The count of this clone is one. V gene TRBV4-2 combines with J gene TRBJ2-2; D remains unclear. Trimming pared 7 bases from V and 0 bases from J, leaving 15 bases between. There are 16 residues in the CDR3. Germline assignment: CDR1 LGHNA and CDR2 YNFKEQ. CDR3 DNA: TGTGCCAGCACCCCTATGCCAGGAACGAACACCGGGGAGCTGTTTTTT. Amino acids: CASTPMPGTNTGELFF.

The sample holds one count of this clone. The chain links TRBV14 to TRBJ2-2; 7 positions match TRBD1. The CDR3 has 16 amino acids. Losses at the gene ends were 1 base for V and 2 bases for J; bases not matched to a gene: 4. Germline V gives CDR1 SGHDN, CDR2 FVKESK. For the CDR3, the DNA is TGTGCCAGCAGCCAAGTTGGGACAGCTAACACCGGGGAGCTGTTTTTT. Protein: CASSQVGTANTGELFF.

This chain joins TRBV5-1 and TRBJ2-2; D call uncertain. There are 13 residues in the CDR3. Deletions cut 3 bases from V and 2 bases from J, with 5 bases between. Per the germline V gene, CDR1 is SGHRS and CDR2 is YFSETQ. CDR3 sequence: CASSSDNTGELFF. The DNA for the CDR3 is TGCGCCAGCAGCTCCGACAACACCGGGGAGCTGTTTTTT.

This clone was found a few times. V and J are TRBV7-9 and TRBJ1-1; D ambiguous. Trimming removed 5 bases from V and 0 bases from J, with 7 bases in between. The CDR3 is 13 amino acids. Looked up from germline, CDR1 is SEHNR and CDR2 is FQNEAQ (reference sequence). The CDR3 DNA reads TGTGCCAGCAGCGAGACGGTGAACACTGAAGCTTTCTTT. Translation gives CASSETVNTEAFF.

The chain employs TRBV2 and TRBJ1-1; 7 bases agree with TRBD1. Germline values: CDR1 SNHLY, CDR2 FYNNEI. V shed 8 bases, J shed 0 bases, and the junction held 6 bases outside the gene matches. The CDR3 contains 14 residues. In DNA, the CDR3 is TGTGCCAGCGCCCGGGACAGCATGAACACTGAAGCTTTCTTT. Protein sequence: CASARDSMNTEAFF.

CDR3 sequence: CASLAGGYNEQFF. CDR3 nucleotides: TGTGCCAGCCTAGCGGGAGGTTACAATGAGCAGTTCTTC. The rearrangement uses TRBV10-3 and TRBJ2-1; 11 nucleotides line up with TRBD2. This CDR3 has 13 residues. The germline V gene encodes CDR1 ENHRY and CDR2 SYGVKD. Trimming cost V 10 bases and J 4 bases; bases outside gene matches: 3.

On this clone: Distinct nucleotide sequences in the sample also encode this CDR3. CDR3 sequence: CASSYGQGDQPQHF. The CDR3 bases are TGCGCCAGCAGCTATGGACAGGGTGATCAGCCCCAGCATTTT. V gene TRBV5-1 combines with J gene TRBJ1-5; TRBD1 aligns across 8 bases. Losses at the gene ends were 3 bases for V and 5 bases for J; bases not matched to a gene: 4. Looked up from germline, CDR1 is SGHRS and CDR2 is YFSETQ. The CDR3 totals 14 residues.